These T cell receptor beta chains were read from a single sample in a study of blood T cells in healthy people across ages. TCRdb processed the 5' RACE reads anew with MiXCR; each CDR3 protein has one entry. The data contain 700,000 to 900,000 distinct CDR3 sequences, approximately 55% of them singletons. Sequencing was carried out using blood. The receptors were sampled from a man of 80 years or more in good health. The CDR3 runs from the conserved cysteine through the conserved F or W. Expanded clones get a size class; other rows say once, few or many, or leave the size out.

clone_size j_call v_call cdr3_aa
few TRBJ2-1 TRBV19 CASSRPGEQFF
few TRBJ2-1 TRBV12-3/TRBV12-4 CASSFVAENNEQFF
. TRBJ1-2 TRBV12-3/TRBV12-4 CASSYSRFTNYGYTF
few TRBJ2-7 TRBV11-2 CASSLVSRGDEQYF
few TRBJ2-3 TRBV14 CASSLLAAHRYAYF
. TRBJ1-1 TRBV2 CASGQGEGTEAFF
few TRBJ1-1 TRBV5-1 CASSEGTGLNTEAFF
. TRBJ2-7 TRBV18 CASSPKVPSYEQYF
. TRBJ2-3 TRBV11-2 CASSPNSLAVTSTETQYF
. . TRBV7-2 CASSLENFRCEQYF
few TRBJ1-6 TRBV5-1 CASSLDGQGARSPLHF
. TRBJ1-5 TRBV6-6 CATYIFSNQPQHF
. TRBJ2-1 TRBV2 CASSERSGRFGAEQFF
. TRBJ2-2 TRBV29-1 CSVGYRGGIGELFF
. TRBJ2-5 TRBV5-1 CASSTAGGPLPQYF
. TRBJ2-7 TRBV20-1 CSATRTSDYEQYF
. TRBJ2-7 TRBV6-5 CASRRVAETQYF
. TRBJ2-1 TRBV10-1 CASSESRTGGYNEQFF
. TRBJ2-3 TRBV4-1 CASSLTAEEHRDAYF
. TRBJ2-1 TRBV12-3/TRBV12-4 CASSFTLGPNEQFF
once TRBJ2-1 TRBV20-1 CSAYGGTYNEQFF
few TRBJ2-4 TRBV7-3 CASSPDPGTGPLLAKNIQYF
. TRBJ2-3 TRBV21-1 CASSNGGGSFPDTQYF
. TRBJ2-5 TRBV3-1 CASSHSGQGQYF
once . TRBV18 CASSPNRDEETQYF
. TRBJ2-7 TRBV5-1 CASSLDRLGSYEQYF
few TRBJ2-7 TRBV9 CASSVGVLSSYEQYF
many TRBJ2-3 TRBV29-1 CSGLAGSDTQYF
. TRBJ2-3 TRBV7-3 CASSSTSLGTDTQYF
. TRBJ2-1 TRBV20-1 CSARMGLAVYNEQFF
few TRBJ1-4 TRBV7-9 CASSLAGPEKLFF
. TRBJ1-5 TRBV5-6 CASSLGGVHQPQHF
. TRBJ1-2 TRBV6-5 CASSIGTGGGYGYTF
. TRBJ1-5 TRBV12-3/TRBV12-4 CASSPGQGDNQPQHF
few TRBJ1-6 TRBV20-1 CSALRTDLYNSPLHF
. TRBJ2-7 TRBV5-1 CASRTTPGISTYEQYF
. TRBJ2-7 TRBV7-9 CASSLDGSKGDEQYF
. . TRBV10-3 CATGGGGELIISYNEQYF
. TRBJ2-1 TRBV6-6 CASSYPSGTEQFF
few TRBJ1-5 TRBV20-1 CSARKGTGWAQPQHF
. TRBJ2-2 TRBV6-5 CASSYWGSGELFF
. TRBJ1-2 TRBV6-2/TRBV6-3 CASSYSTDIHRTF
few TRBJ1-2 TRBV4-1 CASSQAGTAGNYGYTF
many TRBJ2-1 TRBV29-1 CSVANPAESEQFF
once TRBJ1-1 TRBV7-9 CASSAQRGDTEAFF
. TRBJ2-7 TRBV7-2 CASSPLSEQYF
. TRBJ2-7 TRBV6-6 CASSYGTSGGSYEQYF
. TRBJ2-5 TRBV12-3/TRBV12-4 CASSFSGYQETQYF
. TRBJ2-3 TRBV6-5 CASSWDRTGGHRDAYF
. TRBJ2-2 TRBV11-1 CASSSVGGQGNTGELFF
. TRBJ2-5 TRBV20-1 CSARRRDEQYF
. TRBJ2-7 TRBV7-9 CASSRVAGGTYEQYF
. TRBJ2-1 TRBV20-1 CSARGPAMGEQFF
. TRBJ2-7 TRBV20-1 CSARGGGRGYEQYF
. . TRBV6-2/TRBV6-3 CASSYWPNEQYF
. TRBJ2-7 TRBV20-1 CSARTVLAGGTEQYF
. TRBJ2-5 TRBV28 CASTEHNPYQETQYF
once TRBJ2-3 TRBV27 CASSLQQGVADTQYF
few . TRBV7-8 CASSLGTSFHNEQYF
. TRBJ2-7 TRBV3-1 CASSQVGLAGVTYEQYF